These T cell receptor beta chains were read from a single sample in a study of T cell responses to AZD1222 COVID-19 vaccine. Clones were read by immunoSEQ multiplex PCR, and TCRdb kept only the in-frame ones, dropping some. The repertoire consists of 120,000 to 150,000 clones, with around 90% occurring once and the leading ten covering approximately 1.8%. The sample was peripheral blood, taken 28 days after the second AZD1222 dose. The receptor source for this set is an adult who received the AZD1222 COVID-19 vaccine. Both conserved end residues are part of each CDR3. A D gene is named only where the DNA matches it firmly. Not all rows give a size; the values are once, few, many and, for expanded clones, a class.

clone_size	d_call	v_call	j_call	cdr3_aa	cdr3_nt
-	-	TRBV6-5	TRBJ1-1	CASSYVPTPQGTEAFF	TGTGCCAGCAGTTACGTACCCACCCCCCAGGGCACTGAAGCTTTCTTT
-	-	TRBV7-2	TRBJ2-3	CASSPRSGGDTQYF	TGTGCCAGCAGCCCCCGCTCCGGGGGAGATACGCAGTATTTT
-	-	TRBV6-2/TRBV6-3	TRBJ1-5	CASSHGPVLQPQHF	TGTGCCAGCAGCCACGGTCCGGTGCTGCAGCCCCAGCATTTT
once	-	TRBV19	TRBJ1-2	CASSGVSANYGYTF	TGTGCCAGTAGTGGTGTGTCAGCTAACTATGGCTACACCTTC
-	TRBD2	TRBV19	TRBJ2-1	CASNRAGTSGRLIVVGNEQFF	TGTGCCAGTAACCGTGCCGGGACTAGCGGGAGATTAATCGTGGTGGGCAATGAGCAGTTCTTC
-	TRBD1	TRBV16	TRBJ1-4	CASSDRGSENEKLFF	TGTGCCAGCAGCGACAGGGGGTCGGAAAATGAAAAACTGTTTTTT
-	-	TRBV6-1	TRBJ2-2	CASSETNTGELFF	TGTGCCAGCAGTGAAACGAACACCGGGGAGCTGTTTTTT
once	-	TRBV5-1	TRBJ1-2	CATGTLIEGYTF	TGCGCCACCGGGACCTTGATTGAGGGCTACACCTTC
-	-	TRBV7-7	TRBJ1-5	CASSLRGVGSYSNQPQHF	TGTGCTAGCAGCTTACGGGGGGTAGGGTCTTATAGCAATCAGCCCCAGCATTTT
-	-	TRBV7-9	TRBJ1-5	CASSLGPGFNQPQHF	TGTGCCAGCAGCTTAGGGCCGGGGTTTAATCAGCCCCAGCATTTT
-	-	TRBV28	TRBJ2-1	CASSPGWTVGDEQFF	TGTGCCAGCAGCCCGGGGTGGACGGTCGGCGATGAGCAGTTCTTC
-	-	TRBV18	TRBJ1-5	CASSSGTEGVGQPQHF	TGTGCCAGCTCGTCCGGGACCGAGGGAGTGGGTCAGCCCCAGCATTTT
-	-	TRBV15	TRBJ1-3	CATSSRFRGGSGNTIYF	TGTGCCACCAGCAGCCGTTTCCGAGGGGGGTCTGGAAACACCATATATTTT
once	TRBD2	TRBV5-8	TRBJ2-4	CASSPGGQGLLAKNIQYF	TGTGCCAGCAGCCCGGGAGGCCAAGGCTTACTAGCCAAAAACATTCAGTACTTC
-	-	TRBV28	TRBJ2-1	CASSSQPYNEQFF	TGTGCCAGCAGTTCCCAGCCCTACAATGAGCAGTTCTTC
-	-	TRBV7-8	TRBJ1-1	CASSSKRAGLQNTEAFF	TGTGCCAGCAGCTCAAAGAGGGCAGGCCTTCAAAACACTGAAGCTTTCTTT
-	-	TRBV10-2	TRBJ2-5	CASSESVGAETQYF	TGCGCCAGCAGTGAGTCGGTAGGGGCCGAGACCCAGTACTTC
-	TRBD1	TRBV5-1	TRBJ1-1	CASSLGQGYTEAFF	TGCGCCAGCAGCCTTGGACAGGGTTACACTGAAGCTTTCTTT
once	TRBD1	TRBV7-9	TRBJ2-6	CASSSPGTESSGANVLTF	TGTGCCAGCAGCTCACCCGGGACAGAGAGCTCTGGGGCCAACGTCCTGACTTTC
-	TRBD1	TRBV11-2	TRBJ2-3	CASSSTGAGFTDTQYF	TGTGCCAGCAGTTCCACAGGGGCCGGTTTCACAGATACGCAGTATTTT
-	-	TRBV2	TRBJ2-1	CASSDEGSYNEQFF	TGTGCCAGCAGTGACGAGGGTTCCTACAATGAGCAGTTCTTC
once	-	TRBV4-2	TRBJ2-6	CASSQVTTGSGANVLTF	TGTGCCAGCAGCCAAGTTACGACAGGATCTGGGGCCAACGTCCTGACTTTC
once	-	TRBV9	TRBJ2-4	CASSVGLDSGIQYF	TGTGCCAGCAGCGTAGGCCTGGACTCGGGCATTCAGTACTTC
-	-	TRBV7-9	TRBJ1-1	CASSGRGFPNTEAFF	TGTGCCAGCAGCGGCCGGGGATTTCCCAACACTGAAGCTTTCTTT
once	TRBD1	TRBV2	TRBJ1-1	CASSLNAGTGTVNTEAFF	TGTGCCAGCAGTCTTAATGCCGGGACAGGGACTGTGAACACTGAAGCTTTCTTT
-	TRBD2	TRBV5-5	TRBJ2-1	CASSTGTSGREQFF	TGTGCCAGCAGCACAGGGACTAGCGGGAGGGAGCAGTTCTTC
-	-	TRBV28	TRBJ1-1	CASSTTGRAGAAFF	TGTGCCAGCAGTACTACGGGGAGGGCAGGGGCGGCTTTCTTT
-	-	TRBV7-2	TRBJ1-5	CASSLYENQPQHF	TGTGCCAGCAGCTTATACGAGAATCAGCCCCAGCATTTT
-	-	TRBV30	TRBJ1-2	CAWKGSGYDYGYTF	TGTGCCTGGAAGGGGTCGGGGTACGACTATGGCTACACCTTC
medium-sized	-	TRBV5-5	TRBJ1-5	CASTLGGNQPQHF	TGTGCCAGCACCCTAGGCGGGAATCAGCCCCAGCATTTT
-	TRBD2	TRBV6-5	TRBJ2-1	CASRTGLASYNEQFF	TGTGCCAGCAGGACGGGACTAGCATCCTACAATGAGCAGTTCTTC
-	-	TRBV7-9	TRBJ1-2	CASSLGPSSGYGYTF	TGTGCCAGCAGCTTAGGGCCAAGTTCGGGCTATGGCTACACCTTC
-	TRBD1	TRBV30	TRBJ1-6	CAGRDRDVGENNSPLHF	TGTGCCGGGCGGGACAGGGACGTGGGGGAGAATAATTCACCCCTCCACTTT
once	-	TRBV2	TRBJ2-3	CASSERQPSTDTQYF	TGTGCCAGCAGTGAGCGACAGCCAAGCACAGATACGCAGTATTTT
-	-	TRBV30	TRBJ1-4	CAWSGPEGFELFF	TGTGCCTGGAGCGGCCCCGAGGGATTTGAACTGTTTTTT
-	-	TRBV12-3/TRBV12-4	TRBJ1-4	CASSLYQADELFF	TGTGCCAGCAGTCTATACCAGGCCGACGAACTGTTTTTT
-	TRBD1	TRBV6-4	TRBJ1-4	CASADRVNEKLFF	TGTGCCAGCGCGGACAGGGTTAATGAAAAACTGTTTTTT
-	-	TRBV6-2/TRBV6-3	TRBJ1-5	CASSSIEGYNQPQHF	TGTGCCAGCAGTTCTATCGAGGGGTACAATCAGCCCCAGCATTTT
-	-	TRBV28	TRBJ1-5	CASNMARRGNQPQHF	TGTGCCAGCAACATGGCCCGAAGGGGCAATCAGCCCCAGCATTTT
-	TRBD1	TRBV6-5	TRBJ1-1	CASSSIQGTEAFF	TGTGCCAGCAGTTCAATACAGGGGACTGAAGCTTTCTTT
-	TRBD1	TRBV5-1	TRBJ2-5	CASSGSGGQGETQYF	TGCGCCAGCAGCGGATCCGGGGGACAGGGAGAGACCCAGTACTTC
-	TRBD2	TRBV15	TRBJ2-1	CATSRDLTGRAGEQFF	TGTGCCACCAGCAGAGATCTGACCGGGAGGGCCGGTGAGCAGTTCTTC
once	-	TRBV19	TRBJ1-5	CAIGVGNQPQHF	TGTGCCATAGGGGTGGGGAATCAGCCCCAGCATTTT
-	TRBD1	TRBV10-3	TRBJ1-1	CAISEPPWTGAFTEAFF	TGTGCCATCAGTGAACCGCCTTGGACAGGGGCTTTCACTGAAGCTTTCTTT
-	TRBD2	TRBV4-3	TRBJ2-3	CASSQRSRTSQTDTQYF	TGCGCCAGCAGCCAAAGATCCCGGACTAGCCAGACAGATACGCAGTATTTT
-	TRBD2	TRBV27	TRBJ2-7	CASSPRGSGRTYEQYF	TGTGCCAGCAGCCCACGGGGTAGCGGGAGAACCTACGAGCAGTACTTC
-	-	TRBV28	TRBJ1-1	CASTHSFMNTEAFF	TGTGCCAGCACCCACTCATTCATGAACACTGAAGCTTTCTTT